This TCR beta chain derives from a study of T cells in Graves' hyperthyroidism and ophthalmopathy. Overall study context: Peripheral blood draws took place at initial diagnosis, ahead of any treatment.

With a duration under 2 months, the hyperthyroidism was newly diagnosed in patients aged 18 to 65. Germline V CDR1 and CDR2: MNHNS, SASEGT. This CDR3 spans 14 amino acids. The V and J ends lost 7 bases and 7 bases, in that order; junction bases with no gene match: 10. Template material for amplifying TCR beta CDR3 regions consisted of RNA transcripts. RT-PCR in the first round (using the HTBI primer set) targeted the TCR CDR3. MiXCR, applied by TCRdb to the multiplex PCR reads, yields one record per CDR3 protein. The table shows 400,000 to 500,000 distinct CDR3 sequences, with about 13% occurring only once. Study-level points and caveats: Blood also carried most thyroid clonotypes expanded above 0.001.

Remarks on this clonotype: Its cognate antigen is unknown.

The sample taken for sequencing was blood. This chain uses TRBV6-1 with TRBJ2-1, with TRBD2 identical over 7 bases. This sequence originates from a woman aged 18 to 35 with Graves' hyperthyroidism. The CDR3 DNA sequence: TGTGCCAGCAAGAGGGAGGGCCTCTGGAATGAGCAGTTCTTC. As protein: CASKREGLWNEQFF.